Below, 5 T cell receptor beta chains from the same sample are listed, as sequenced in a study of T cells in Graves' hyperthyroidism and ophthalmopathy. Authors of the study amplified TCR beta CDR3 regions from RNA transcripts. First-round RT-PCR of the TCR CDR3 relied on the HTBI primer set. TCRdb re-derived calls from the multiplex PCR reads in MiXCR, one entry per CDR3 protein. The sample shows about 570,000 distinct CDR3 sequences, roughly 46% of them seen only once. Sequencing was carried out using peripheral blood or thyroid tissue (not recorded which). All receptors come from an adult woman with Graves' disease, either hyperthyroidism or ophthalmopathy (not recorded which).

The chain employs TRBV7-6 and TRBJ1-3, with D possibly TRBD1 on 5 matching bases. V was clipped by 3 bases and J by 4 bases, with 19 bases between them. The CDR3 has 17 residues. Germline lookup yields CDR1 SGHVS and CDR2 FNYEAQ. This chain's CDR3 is CASSLSLADSLGNTIYF. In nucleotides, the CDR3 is TGTGCCAGCAGCTTGAGCTTAGCAGACAGCCTCGGAAACACCATATATTTT. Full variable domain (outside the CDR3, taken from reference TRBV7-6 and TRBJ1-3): GAGVSQSPRYKVTKRGQDVALRCDPISGHVSLYWYRQALGQGPEFLTYFNYEAQQDKSGLPNDRFSAERPEGSISTLTIQRTEQRDSAMYRCASSLSLADSLGNTIYFGEGSWLTVV.

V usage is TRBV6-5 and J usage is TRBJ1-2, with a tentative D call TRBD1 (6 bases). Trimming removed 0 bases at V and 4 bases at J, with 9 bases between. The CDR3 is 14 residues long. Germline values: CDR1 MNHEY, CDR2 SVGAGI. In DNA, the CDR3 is TGTGCCAGCAGTTACTCGGTGGGGGCCTATGGCTACACCTTC. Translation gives CASSYSVGAYGYTF.

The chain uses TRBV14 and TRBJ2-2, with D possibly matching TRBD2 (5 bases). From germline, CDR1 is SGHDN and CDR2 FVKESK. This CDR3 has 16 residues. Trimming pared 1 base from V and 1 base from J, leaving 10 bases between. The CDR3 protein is CASSQVTGRNTGELFF. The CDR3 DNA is TGTGCCAGCAGCCAAGTCACGGGGAGGAACACCGGGGAGCTGTTTTTT.

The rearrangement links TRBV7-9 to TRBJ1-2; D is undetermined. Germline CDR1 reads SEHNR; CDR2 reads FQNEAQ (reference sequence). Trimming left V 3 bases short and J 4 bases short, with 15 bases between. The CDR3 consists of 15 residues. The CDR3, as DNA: TGTGCCAGCAGCTTGTATCGCGGTTTGGCCTATGGCTACACCTTC. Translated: CASSLYRGLAYGYTF.

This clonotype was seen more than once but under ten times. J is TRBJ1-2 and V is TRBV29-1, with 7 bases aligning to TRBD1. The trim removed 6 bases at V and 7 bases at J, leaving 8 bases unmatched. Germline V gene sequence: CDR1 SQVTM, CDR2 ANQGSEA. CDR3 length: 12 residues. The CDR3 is CSVYDRDGGYTF. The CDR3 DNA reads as TGCAGCGTGTACGACAGGGACGGTGGCTACACCTTC.